Presented here are 9 T cell receptor beta chains from one specimen sequenced in a study of T cells in Graves' hyperthyroidism and ophthalmopathy. Authors of the study amplified TCR beta CDR3 regions from RNA transcripts. The TCR CDR3 first-round RT-PCR relied on the HTBI primer set. In TCRdb, the multiplex PCR reads were re-called with MiXCR into one record per CDR3 protein. The sample carries approximately 360,000 distinct CDR3 sequences, about a sixth recorded once. The specimen sequenced was blood. The receptors derive from a woman aged 18-29 years with Graves' hyperthyroidism that later progressed to Graves' ophthalmopathy.

This clonotype was counted many times. The V call is TRBV6-5, the J call TRBJ1-1; D remains unclear. Trimming took 2 bases from V and 0 from J, leaving 7 bases between them. The CDR3 length is 14 residues. The V gene's germline CDR1 is MNHEY and CDR2 SVGAGI. Here the CDR3 reads CASSYDYMNTEAFF. CDR3 nucleotide sequence: TGTGCCAGCAGTTACGATTACATGAACACTGAAGCTTTCTTT.

The rearrangement joins TRBV6-1 to TRBJ2-5, with 9 bases identical to TRBD1. Losses at the gene ends were 8 bases for V and 3 bases for J; bases not matched to a gene: 10. CDR1 MNHNS and CDR2 SASEGT come from the germline V gene. The CDR3 totals 15 residues. The CDR3: CASLGTTGGEETQYF. For the CDR3, the DNA is TGTGCCAGCCTAGGAACGACAGGGGGAGAAGAGACCCAGTACTTC.

V gene TRBV12-3 or TRBV12-4 combines with J gene TRBJ2-2, with D unresolved. V was cut by 2 bases and J by 2 bases, with 12 bases left in between. CDR3 length: 16 residues. For the CDR3, the DNA is TGTGCCAGCAGTTTACGATTGGGGTCTAACACCGGGGAGCTGTTTTTT. It translates to CASSLRLGSNTGELFF.

This clonotype was found many times. The V gene is TRBV5-1, the J gene TRBJ2-6; D ambiguous. The CDR3 is 15 amino acids. The V gene's germline CDR1 is SGHRS and CDR2 YFSETQ. V lost 0 bases and J lost 0, with 4 bases in between. The CDR3 reads CASSLEASGANVLTF. The DNA of the CDR3 is TGCGCCAGCAGCTTGGAAGCCTCTGGGGCCAACGTCCTGACTTTC.

This clonotype was observed at least ten times. The CDR3 protein is CSAGETQYF. The CDR3 coding sequence is TGCAGCGCAGGGGAGACCCAGTACTTC. This chain connects TRBV29-1 to TRBJ2-5, with a possible D match to TRBD1 (5 bases). Germline CDR1 SQVTM, CDR2 ANQGSEA. The CDR3 runs to 9 residues. Trimming removed 7 bases from V and 5 bases from J, with 5 bases in between.

As regards this clonotype: Just one base apart from a much larger clone, this may be a read error. CDR3 amino acids: CASSSETNFEGANVLTF. CDR3 nucleotide sequence: TGTGCCAGCAGCTCAGAGACCAACTTCGAAGGGGCCAACGTCCTGACTTTC. The chain links TRBV7-2 to TRBJ2-6; no definite D call. CDR1 SGHTA and CDR2 FQGNSA come from the germline V gene. V dropped 4 bases and J dropped 4 bases, with 17 bases sitting between them. This CDR3 contains 17 residues.

This clonotype was counted ten times or more. J is TRBJ1-1 and V is TRBV28; tentative D call: TRBD1 (6 bases). Germline V gene sequence: CDR1 MDHEN, CDR2 SYDVKM. CDR3 length: 14 amino acids. V was trimmed by 5 bases and J by 5 bases, leaving 15 bases between them. DNA of the CDR3: TGTGCCAGCAGTCAGGACAGTGGGATAACTGAAGCTTTCTTT. It yields the protein CASSQDSGITEAFF. The full variable domain, its missing parts supplied by reference TRBV28 and TRBJ1-1, is DVKVTQSSRYLVKRTGEKVFLECVQDMDHENMFWYRQDPGLGLRLIYFSYDVKMKEKGDIPEGYSVSREKKERFSLILESASTNQTSMYLCASSQDSGITEAFFGQGTRLTVV.

The V gene is TRBV5-1, the J gene TRBJ2-1; D may be TRBD1 (5 bases). The CDR3 loop spans 16 amino acids. The V gene lost 0 bases and the J gene lost 5 bases, with 15 bases spanning the gap. Germline-derived CDR1 and CDR2 are SGHRS and YFSETQ. CDR3 sequence: CASSLAGQGRDNEQFF. The CDR3 DNA reads TGCGCCAGCAGCTTGGCCGGGCAGGGCAGGGACAATGAGCAGTTCTTC.

This clonotype occurred many times. V and J are TRBV11-2 and TRBJ2-2; 8 nucleotides agree with TRBD2. The CDR3 runs to 15 residues. The germline CDR1 and CDR2 sequences are SGHAT and FQNNGV. V trimming: 2 bases; J trimming: 5 bases; junction bases outside the gene matches: 4. CDR3 amino acids: CASSLLREVTGELFF. CDR3 nucleotides: TGTGCCAGCAGCTTATTGCGGGAGGTAACCGGGGAGCTGTTTTTT.